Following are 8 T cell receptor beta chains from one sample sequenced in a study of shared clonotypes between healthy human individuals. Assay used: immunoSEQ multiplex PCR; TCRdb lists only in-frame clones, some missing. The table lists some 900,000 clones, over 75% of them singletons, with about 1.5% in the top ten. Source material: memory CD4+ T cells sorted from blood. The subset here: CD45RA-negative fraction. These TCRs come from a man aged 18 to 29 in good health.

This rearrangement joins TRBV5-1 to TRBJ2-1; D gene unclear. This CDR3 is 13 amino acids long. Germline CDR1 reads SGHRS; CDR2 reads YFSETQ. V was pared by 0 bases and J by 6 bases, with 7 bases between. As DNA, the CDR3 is TGCGCCAGCAGCTTGGGGGTACCCAATGAGCAGTTCTTC. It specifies CASSLGVPNEQFF.

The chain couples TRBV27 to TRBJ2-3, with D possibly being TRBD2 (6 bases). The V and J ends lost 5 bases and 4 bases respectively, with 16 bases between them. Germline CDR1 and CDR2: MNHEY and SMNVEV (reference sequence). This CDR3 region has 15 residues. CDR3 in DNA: TGTGCCAGCAGTCCGCGGGACCGTCTGGCAGATACGCAGTATTTT. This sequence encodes CASSPRDRLADTQYF.

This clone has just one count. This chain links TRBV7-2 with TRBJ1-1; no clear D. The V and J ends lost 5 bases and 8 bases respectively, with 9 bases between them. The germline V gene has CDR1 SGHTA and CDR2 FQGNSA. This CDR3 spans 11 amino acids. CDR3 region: CASSQTKEAFF. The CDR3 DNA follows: TGTGCCAGCAGCCAAACAAAAGAAGCTTTCTTT.

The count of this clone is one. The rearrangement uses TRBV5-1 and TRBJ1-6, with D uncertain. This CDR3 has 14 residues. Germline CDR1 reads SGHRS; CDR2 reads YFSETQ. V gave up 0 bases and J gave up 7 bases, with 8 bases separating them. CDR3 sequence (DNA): TGCGCCAGCAGCTTGGTCGGGGAAAATTCACCCCTCCACTTT. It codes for CASSLVGENSPLHF. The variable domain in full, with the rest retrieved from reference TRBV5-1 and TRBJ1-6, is KAGVTQTPRYLIKTRGQQVTLSCSPISGHRSVSWYQQTPGQGLQFLFEYFSETQRNKGNFPGRFSGRQFSNSRSEMNVSTLELGDSALYLCASSLVGENSPLHFGNGTRLTVT.

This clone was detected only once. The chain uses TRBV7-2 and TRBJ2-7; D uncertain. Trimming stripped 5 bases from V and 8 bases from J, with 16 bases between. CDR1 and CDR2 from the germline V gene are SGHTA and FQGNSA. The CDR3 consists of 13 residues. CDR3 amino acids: CASSQSFLRQQYF. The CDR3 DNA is TGTGCCAGCAGCCAATCCTTCCTACGGCAGCAGTACTTC.

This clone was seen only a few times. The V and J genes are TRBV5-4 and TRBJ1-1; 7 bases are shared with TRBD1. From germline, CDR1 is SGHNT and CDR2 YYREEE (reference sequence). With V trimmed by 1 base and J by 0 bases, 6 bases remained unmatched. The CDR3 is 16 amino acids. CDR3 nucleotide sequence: TGTGCCAGCAGCTTGATGACAGGGCTTATGAACACTGAAGCTTTCTTT. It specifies CASSLMTGLMNTEAFF. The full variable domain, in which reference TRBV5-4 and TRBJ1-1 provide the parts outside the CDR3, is ETGVTQSPTHLIKTRGQQVTLRCSSQSGHNTVSWYQQALGQGPQFIFQYYREEENGRGNFPPRFSGLQFPNYSSELNVNALELDDSALYLCASSLMTGLMNTEAFFGQGTRLTVV.

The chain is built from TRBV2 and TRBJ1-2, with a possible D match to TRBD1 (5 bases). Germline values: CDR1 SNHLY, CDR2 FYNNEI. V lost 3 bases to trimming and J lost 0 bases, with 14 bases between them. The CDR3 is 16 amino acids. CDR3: CASSDGGAVANYGYTF. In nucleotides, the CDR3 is TGTGCCAGCAGTGATGGAGGGGCTGTAGCTAACTATGGCTACACCTTC.

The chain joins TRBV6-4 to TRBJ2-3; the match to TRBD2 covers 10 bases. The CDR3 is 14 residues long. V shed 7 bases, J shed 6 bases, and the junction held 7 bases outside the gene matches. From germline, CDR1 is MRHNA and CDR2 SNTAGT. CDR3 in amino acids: CASKREGLRDTQYF. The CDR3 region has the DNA TGTGCCAGCAAGCGGGAGGGCCTTAGGGATACGCAGTATTTT.